Listed here is a single TCR beta chain. What this receptor recognizes is not known. No qualities accompany the bases; no much larger clone lies one base away. Separate from the approximately 700-subject first cohort, the validation cohort of 95 to 150 subjects was the group to which the donors belonged. The data originate from a study of cytomegalovirus exposure and HLA in healthy donors (dated by TCRdb to the late 2010s). Study-level background: A later analysis indicated that the 90 to 150 validation repertoires were generated on the platform also employed for the approximately 700 repertoires of the first cohort. The aim of the study was to test whether cataloging public T cell receptors could identify signatures of past pathogen exposure. A separate validation cohort of 90 to 150 different subjects was used in addition to the 666-subject first cohort. High-throughput TCR immunosequencing, statistical association of individual TCRs with disease status, and machine learning were combined to predict cytomegalovirus infection status. Beyond this particular receptor, the publication reports: In vitro tests confirmed that three of the cytomegalovirus-associated TCR beta chains recognize cytomegalovirus antigens. In both the original and validation cohorts, the classifier was reported to diagnose cytomegalovirus status with high specificity and sensitivity. A later analysis found that TCRs clustered in the first cohort also tended to co-occur in the roughly 110 validation repertoires, with approximately 95% of cluster scores above 0. A total of about 150 TCR beta chains were listed by the study as associated with cytomegalovirus. Across donors, most TCR sequences were observed very rarely, whereas some public TCRs were present in many individuals. A later analysis lacked HLA typing for the validation cohort, so it scored co-occurrence in that cohort across all 110 or so repertoires. It was suggested by the authors that the approach could potentially be generalized to other disease states and immunological phenotypes.

The germline V end is reduced by 6 bases and the J end by 3 bases; junction bases left unmatched: 2. Spanning cysteine to phenylalanine, the CDR3 consists of 14 amino acids. Left in the record is the CDR3 DNA by itself, 42 bases read in frame from the first base. Reading the germline V gene gives CDR1 MDHEN and CDR2 SYDVKM. Libraries were built with the immunoSEQ multiplex PCR assay. As for the authors' bioinformatics: To diagnose cytomegalovirus status from the catalog of TCR beta chain sequences, a statistical classification framework was built. TCRdb mirrors the immuneACCESS table, restricted to in-frame sequences. Some clones are absent from its copies; in checked studies, under half trace to an unresolved V gene, and the reason for the others is unknown. The V and J calls and clone size come from that table; D and trimming were worked out from the DNA. This sample holds fewer than 100,000 clones; approximately 90% were observed only once. The ten largest clones take up roughly 2.1% of the sample.

The sequence derives from a man aged 30 to 45 in good health and CMV-seronegative. The sequence joins TRBV28 to TRBJ1-5; a stretch of 10 junction bases matches TRBD1. Specimen: PBMCs. The DNA reads TGTGCCAGCAGGGACAGGGGGGACAATCAGCCCCAGCATTTT. Its protein is CASRDRGDNQPQHF.